This T cell receptor (beta chain) appears in the sequencing data of a study of cytomegalovirus exposure and HLA in healthy donors. Study-wide results and caveats: Analysis was performed later, and it showed HLA-associated TCR beta chains to be more clonally expanded than equally common others. In a later analysis, a missense DCLRE1C variant was linked to TCR beta V- and J-gene trimming.

Note on this clone: Its antigen is not identified.

This PCR relied on a set of 60 Vbeta primers and 13 Jbeta primers. Here immunoSEQ multiplex PCR was the method, and the copy in TCRdb shows in-frame clones only, minus some. Of approximately 220,000 clones listed, over 70% are singletons. The ends were cut back, 0 bases at V and 3 bases at J, with 13 bases in the middle. Germline CDR1 reads MGHRA; CDR2 reads YSYEKL. CDR3 length: 16 amino acids. This sequence originates from a boy aged 2 to 10 in good health and CMV-seronegative. What was sequenced was PBMCs. The chain uses TRBV4-1 and TRBJ2-3; TRBD2 might be the D (6 bases). The chain's CDR3 is CASSQERVGGTDTQYF. CDR3 nucleotide sequence: TGCGCCAGCAGCCAAGAGCGGGTTGGAGGGACAGATACGCAGTATTTT.